This TCR beta chain was observed in a study of vaccination effects on CD4 cells after COVID-19. Sequenced by immunoSEQ multiplex PCR; TCRdb stores in-frame clones only, minus some. This sample has 70,000 to 75,000 clones; roughly 70% occur once, and the top ten carry roughly 3.9%. Study-wide points: The study found marked clonal contraction of infection- and vaccine-induced clones late after vaccination.

Ahead of sequencing, the ViraFEST assay grew antigen-specific CD4+ T cells using viral peptide pools. When 10 to 11 days of culture had elapsed, CD4+ T cells were isolated. Vaccine recipients lacked prior SARS-CoV-2 infection and had negative nucleocapsid antibodies. Cultures of approximately 2.1 million PBMC per well contained about 9.5 IU/ml IL-2 plus 10 ug/ml peptides. Researchers swapped half the medium for IL-2 medium on both days 3 and 7. Trimming left V 3 bases short and J 0 bases short, with 0 bases between. Germline V gives CDR1 SGHAT, CDR2 FQNNGV. This CDR3 contains 12 residues. As for this clone: The antigen remains undetermined.

The gene calls are TRBV11-2 and TRBJ1-5; no clear D gene. Material: CD4+ T cells from PBMCs cultured with HCoV-OC43 spike peptides, obtained before COVID-19 vaccination. The subset was: HCoV-OC43 spike overlapping peptide pool stimulation. This TCR came from a human donor who received a COVID-19 vaccine. The CDR3 is CASSFSNQPQHF. The DNA of the CDR3 is TGTGCCAGCAGCTTTAGCAATCAGCCCCAGCATTTT.